This TCR beta chain was found in a study of identical twins. Study findings and constraints: Analyses of zero insertions could, in part, be confounded by invariant MAIT and iNKT cells. Findings came from cross-sectional statistics, without long-term follow-up of donors. Abundant beta clonotypes from cord blood bore fewer insertions; memory repertoires lacked this pattern. Among out-of-frame alpha sequences shared by twins, low generation probability occurred in excess.

TCRdb reanalysed the 5' RACE reads using MiXCR and keeps one entry per CDR3 protein. The profile shows approximately 410,000 distinct CDR3 sequences, 18% of them singletons. CDR1 is MGHRA and CDR2 is YSYEKL in the germline V gene. The CDR3 loop spans 17 amino acids. V was clipped by 1 base and J by 1 base, with 14 bases between them. Comment on this clonotype: The antigen is not known.

Sample: naive T cells sorted from blood. The clonotype comes from a man in his forties or fifties in good health. The chain uses TRBV4-1 and TRBJ1-3; a possible D gene is TRBD1 (5 bases). The CDR3 protein is CASSQVAAGRSGNTIYF. CDR3 nucleotides: TGCGCCAGCAGCCAAGTAGCGGCAGGGCGGTCTGGAAACACCATATATTTT.